These T cell receptor beta chains were read from a single sample in a study of shared clonotypes between healthy human individuals. Some clones are missing from TCRdb's copy, which holds only in-frame ones; the method was immunoSEQ multiplex PCR. This sample has just over 2,000,000 clones, with just under 95% found just once. The sequenced sample consisted of naive CD8+ T cells sorted from blood. These receptor sequences come from a man between 18 and 35 years old in good health. Each CDR3 is given with its conserved first and last residue. The order of the fields is clone size, J gene, D gene, V gene, CDR3 length, CDR3 DNA, CDR3 protein. The D gene is left open where the match is weak. Clone size is given for some rows only: seen once, a few or many times, or a class if the clone is expanded.

NA | TRBJ1-5 | NA | TRBV27 | 14 | TGTGCCAGCAGGCCTACAGGGAACAATCAGCCCCAGCATTTT | CASRPTGNNQPQHF
NA | TRBJ2-2 | NA | TRBV11-2 | 14 | TGTGCCAGCAGCTTAGGGGGGCGTATCGGGGAGCTGTTTTTT | CASSLGGRIGELFF
once | TRBJ1-2 | NA | TRBV30 | 12 | TGTGCCTGGAGAGAGTTTAACTATGGCTACACCTTC | CAWREFNYGYTF
NA | TRBJ2-7 | NA | TRBV7-8 | 15 | TGTGCCAGCAGCTTAGCTGCGGTCCTCCCCTACGAGCAGTACTTC | CASSLAAVLPYEQYF
once | TRBJ2-7 | TRBD2 | TRBV5-4 | 15 | TGTGCCAGCAGCTTGGTTATAGCGGGGTCCTACGAGCAGTACTTC | CASSLVIAGSYEQYF
once | TRBJ1-2 | NA | TRBV28 | 13 | TGTGCCAGCACCCCAATCCGGGACTATGGCTACACCTTC | CASTPIRDYGYTF
NA | TRBJ2-7 | NA | TRBV5-4 | 16 | TGTGCCAGCAGCGCCCCAGGGACCTCCCACCCTTTCGAGCAGTACTTC | CASSAPGTSHPFEQYF
NA | TRBJ1-4 | NA | TRBV7-8 | 14 | TGTGCCAGCAGCTTATATTCAACTAATGAAAAACTGTTTTTT | CASSLYSTNEKLFF
NA | TRBJ1-4 | NA | TRBV28 | 17 | TGTGCCAGCAGTTTAAGAGCACAGGGTAACTTTAATGAAAAACTGTTTTTT | CASSLRAQGNFNEKLFF
NA | TRBJ2-5 | NA | TRBV5-5 | 16 | TGTGCCAGCAGCCCTCCCAGGACACTAATCCAAGAGACCCAGTACTTC | CASSPPRTLIQETQYF
NA | TRBJ2-3 | NA | TRBV5-6 | 14 | TGTGCCAGCAGCTTTCTAGGCGGGTTGGATACGCAGTATTTT | CASSFLGGLDTQYF
once | TRBJ2-2 | NA | TRBV28 | 17 | TGTGCCAGCAGTGCCCAGGTGGCAGACGCGAACACCGGGGAGCTGTTTTTT | CASSAQVADANTGELFF
NA | TRBJ2-1 | NA | TRBV2 | 15 | TGTGCCAGCAGTGAAGGCCTACCCCCCTACAATGAGCAGTTCTTC | CASSEGLPPYNEQFF
NA | TRBJ2-3 | TRBD1 | TRBV10-2 | 14 | TGCGCCAGTACAGGGGGCATGGCGACAGATACGCAGTATTTT | CASTGGMATDTQYF
NA | TRBJ2-5 | TRBD2 | TRBV5-1 | 15 | TGCGCCAGCAGCTTGGGCGGGAGGGCCCGGGAGACCCAGTACTTC | CASSLGGRARETQYF
NA | TRBJ1-4 | NA | TRBV25-1 | 13 | TGTGCCAGCAGTCTGGCAGGGGCTGAAAAACTGTTTTTT | CASSLAGAEKLFF
NA | TRBJ2-3 | NA | TRBV25-1 | 13 | TGTGCCAGCTTTTTTTACCCCACAGATACGCAGTATTTT | CASFFYPTDTQYF
NA | TRBJ2-7 | NA | TRBV27 | 12 | TGTGCCAGCAGTTTAAACGGGAACGAGCAGTACTTC | CASSLNGNEQYF
NA | TRBJ2-7 | NA | TRBV9 | 15 | TGTGCCAGCAGCGTAGCTGGGGGGGCAGGCTACGAGCAGTACTTC | CASSVAGGAGYEQYF
NA | TRBJ1-5 | TRBD1 | TRBV7-2 | 19 | TGTGCCAGCAGCCTAGAGTCCGGGACAGGGGGGTATAGCAATCAGCCCCAGCATTTT | CASSLESGTGGYSNQPQHF
NA | TRBJ2-1 | NA | TRBV6-1 | 17 | TGTGCCAGCAGTGTTCTTCAGGGTACGCTAGCCGACAATGAGCAGTTCTTC | CASSVLQGTLADNEQFF
NA | TRBJ2-3 | TRBD1 | TRBV27 | 14 | TGTGCCAGCAGTTTTTGGCCAGGGGGCGATACGCAGTATTTT | CASSFWPGGDTQYF
NA | TRBJ2-3 | TRBD2 | TRBV28 | 16 | TGTGCCAGCAGTTACATTCTAGCGGGGGAGGGGGATACGCAGTATTTT | CASSYILAGEGDTQYF
NA | TRBJ2-1 | TRBD2 | TRBV11-2 | 15 | TGTGCCAGCAGCTCAAGCGGGGGTCGTTACAATGAGCAGTTCTTC | CASSSSGGRYNEQFF
NA | TRBJ2-7 | TRBD1 | TRBV27 | 14 | TGTGCCAGCAGGTCCGGGACAGGGGGACATGAGCAGTACTTC | CASRSGTGGHEQYF
NA | TRBJ1-5 | TRBD1 | TRBV19 | 15 | TGTGCCAGTAGTATAGAAGGACAGGGTCATCAGCCCCAGCATTTT | CASSIEGQGHQPQHF
NA | TRBJ1-1 | NA | TRBV10-1 | 14 | TGCGCCAGCAGTGAGTCTCTGAAGAACACTGAAGCTTTCTTT | CASSESLKNTEAFF
NA | TRBJ1-2 | NA | TRBV28 | 15 | TGTGCCAGCAGTTCCGACACGGAAGCTAACTATGGCTACACCTTC | CASSSDTEANYGYTF
NA | TRBJ1-6 | NA | TRBV5-6 | 12 | TGTGCCAGCAGCTTGGGCATTTCACCCCTCCACTTT | CASSLGISPLHF
once | TRBJ2-7 | NA | TRBV14 | 12 | TGTGCCAGCAGCCTCCTAGGAAACGAGCAGTACTTC | CASSLLGNEQYF
NA | TRBJ1-5 | NA | TRBV6-1 | 13 | TGTGCCAGCAGTGAAGACAGCCATCAGCCCCAGCATTTT | CASSEDSHQPQHF
NA | TRBJ2-7 | NA | TRBV19 | 13 | TGTGCCAGTAGTATGGGGTCTGGTTACGAGCAGTACTTC | CASSMGSGYEQYF
NA | TRBJ2-7 | NA | TRBV27 | 13 | TGTGCCAGCAGTTTAACTCCCCAGGGGGAGCAGTACTTC | CASSLTPQGEQYF
NA | TRBJ1-1 | NA | TRBV11-2 | 15 | TGTGCCAGCAGCCTCTGGGGGCAGGGGAACACTGAAGCTTTCTTT | CASSLWGQGNTEAFF
NA | TRBJ2-3 | TRBD2 | TRBV13 | 20 | TGTGCCAGCAGCCCCGCCCCAGGGACTAGCGGGGGGACCAGCACAGATACGCAGTATTTT | CASSPAPGTSGGTSTDTQYF
NA | TRBJ2-2 | TRBD2 | TRBV29-1 | 15 | TGCAGCGTTGAAAGGGCAGGGAGGGTCGGCGGGGAGCTGTTTTTT | CSVERAGRVGGELFF
once | TRBJ2-3 | NA | TRBV7-6 | 15 | TGTGCCAGCAGCCTCGAGTGGGCAGACACAGATACGCAGTATTTT | CASSLEWADTDTQYF
NA | TRBJ1-1 | TRBD1 | TRBV5-4 | 14 | TGTGCCAGCACCCCGGAAGGGGGCTGGACTGAAGCTTTCTTT | CASTPEGGWTEAFF
NA | TRBJ2-4 | NA | TRBV6-6 | 14 | TGTGCCAGCAGTACCCCGACGCAGAAAAACATTCAGTACTTC | CASSTPTQKNIQYF
NA | TRBJ2-3 | NA | TRBV9 | 14 | TGTGCCAGCAGCGCTGGGACCGCACCAGATACGCAGTATTTT | CASSAGTAPDTQYF
NA | TRBJ2-1 | NA | TRBV7-9 | 13 | TGTGCCAGCAGCTTATACAGCCTCGATGAGCAGTTCTTC | CASSLYSLDEQFF
once | TRBJ2-5 | NA | TRBV27 | 16 | TGTGCCAGCGGCGCTATAGGACCTAGGAGGCAAGAGACCCAGTACTTC | CASGAIGPRRQETQYF
NA | TRBJ2-7 | NA | TRBV6-5 | 13 | TGTGCCAGCAGTTACTCCGAGGACTACGAGCAGTACTTC | CASSYSEDYEQYF
NA | TRBJ1-1 | NA | TRBV7-6 | 14 | TGTGCCAGCAGCCTAGCGGGAAGGGGCACTGAAGCTTTCTTT | CASSLAGRGTEAFF
NA | TRBJ1-2 | TRBD1 | TRBV27 | 16 | TGTGCCAGCAGTTTAAACCCGACAGGGGGGCGGTATGGCTACACCTTC | CASSLNPTGGRYGYTF
NA | TRBJ1-1 | NA | TRBV4-3 | 15 | TGCGCCAGCAGCCAAGTTGTGGGGTGGAACACTGAAGCTTTCTTT | CASSQVVGWNTEAFF
NA | TRBJ1-1 | NA | TRBV7-9 | 14 | TGTGCCAGCAGCTTACCCGGGACCTACACTGAAGCTTTCTTT | CASSLPGTYTEAFF
NA | TRBJ1-2 | NA | TRBV9 | 13 | TGTGCCAGCAGGTCGGGCAGGGACTATGGCTACACCTTC | CASRSGRDYGYTF
few | TRBJ2-2 | NA | TRBV19 | 15 | TGTGCCAGTAGTATTATCTCAGGGGTCACCGGGGAGCTGTTTTTT | CASSIISGVTGELFF
NA | TRBJ2-7 | NA | TRBV6-1 | 16 | TGTGCCAGCAGTGAAGTCCAAGGTAGCGGTACCTACGAGCAGTACTTC | CASSEVQGSGTYEQYF
NA | TRBJ1-5 | NA | TRBV4-1 | 15 | TGCGCCAGCAGCCAAGATCTGGGCGTGTATCAGCCCCAGCATTTT | CASSQDLGVYQPQHF
NA | TRBJ1-5 | TRBD1 | TRBV19 | 16 | TGTGCCAGTAGTATAGATCTGGAGGGGGCAGGTCAGCCCCAGCATTTT | CASSIDLEGAGQPQHF
NA | TRBJ2-7 | TRBD2 | TRBV9 | 15 | TGTGCCAGCAGCGTAGATGTAGCGGGAGCCCTCGAGCAGTACTTC | CASSVDVAGALEQYF
NA | TRBJ2-5 | NA | TRBV6-5 | 14 | TGTGCCAGCAGTTACTTGGGGTCGGGAGAGACCCAGTACTTC | CASSYLGSGETQYF